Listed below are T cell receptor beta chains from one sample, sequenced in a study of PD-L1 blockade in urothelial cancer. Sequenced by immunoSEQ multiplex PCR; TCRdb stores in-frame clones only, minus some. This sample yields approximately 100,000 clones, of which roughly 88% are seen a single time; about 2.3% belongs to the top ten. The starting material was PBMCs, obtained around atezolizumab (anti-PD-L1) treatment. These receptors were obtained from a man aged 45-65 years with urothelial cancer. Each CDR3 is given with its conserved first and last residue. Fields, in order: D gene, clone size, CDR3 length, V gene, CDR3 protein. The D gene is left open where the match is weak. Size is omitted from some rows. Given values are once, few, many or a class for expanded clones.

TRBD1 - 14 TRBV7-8 CASSLKTGPYEQYF
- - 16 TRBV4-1 CASSQGGAGWSNEQFF
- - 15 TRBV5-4 CASSQAEIQAYGYTF
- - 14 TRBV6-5 CAPLIEVSPYEQYF
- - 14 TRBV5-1 CASSPREFYYEQYF
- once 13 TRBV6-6 CASGGTVNYEQYF
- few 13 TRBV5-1 CASGRSTGETQYF
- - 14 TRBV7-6 CASSSTRFSETQYF
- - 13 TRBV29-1 CSVVAGSGNTIYF
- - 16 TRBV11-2 CASSLGPGLNNEKLFF
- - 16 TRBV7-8 CASSPSRGRGYFGYTF
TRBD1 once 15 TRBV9 CASSRVRTGNTEAFF
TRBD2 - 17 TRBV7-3 CASSFVGLAGGHNEQFF
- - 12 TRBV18 CASSKGVLEQYF
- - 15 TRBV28 CASSLRGFFRETQYF
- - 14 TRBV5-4 CASSPGSLTDTQYF
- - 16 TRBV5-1 CASSAKAQGGVYTQYF
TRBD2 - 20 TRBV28 CASSSRLAGGQGWDTGELFF
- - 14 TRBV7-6 CASSSAGLGETQYF
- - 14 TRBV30 CAWSVRYRDYGYTF
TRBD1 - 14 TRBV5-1 CASSMGQGADGYTF
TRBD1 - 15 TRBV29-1 CSVDGSDRAGYGYTF
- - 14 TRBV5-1 CASSLTGLPYEQYF
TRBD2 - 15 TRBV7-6 CASSPRLGRDYEQFF
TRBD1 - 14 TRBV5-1 CASSLGQPNQPQHF
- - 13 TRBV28 CASSMIRGQPQHF
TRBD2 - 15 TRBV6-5 CASRELAGGRETQYF
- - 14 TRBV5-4 CASSLGGGNQPQHF
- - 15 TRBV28 CASSLSSGGAETQYF
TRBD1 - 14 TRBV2 CASSRDRGTDTQYF
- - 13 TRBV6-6 CASRVQGSYGYTF
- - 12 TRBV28 CASSLSFYGYTF
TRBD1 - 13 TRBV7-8 CASSHPTGTAKFF
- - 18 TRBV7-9 CASSLDVSRRHDPYGYTF
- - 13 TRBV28 CASSSASSYGYTF
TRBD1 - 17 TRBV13 CASSLGQWDRGSNEQFF
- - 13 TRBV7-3 CASSSGVGYEQYF
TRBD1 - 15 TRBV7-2 CASSPRTGGNYGYTF
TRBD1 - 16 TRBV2 CASSEAGRGLRQPQHF
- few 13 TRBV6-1 CASSEREEQPQHF